The 20 T cell receptor beta chains in this list originate from one sample, sequenced in a study of CD8+ T cells in alopecia areata. Once RNA had been extracted, it was reverse transcribed into cDNA to act as the sequencing template. TCRdb's copy holds only in-frame clones and misses some; the assay was immunoSEQ multiplex PCR. The table shows approximately 170,000 clones, with approximately 57% occurring only once. Treatment given: oral pan-JAK inhibitor, 5-10 mg twice daily. Sequences were derived from CD4+ T cells sorted from blood, sampled at week 24, from a patient treated with tofacitinib. These receptors originate from a human donor with alopecia areata.

The rearrangement uses TRBV27 and TRBJ2-7, with 8 bases fitting TRBD1. The V gene's germline CDR1 is MNHEY and CDR2 SMNVEV (reference sequence). V dropped 2 bases and J dropped 5; count of bases not matched to a gene: 5. The CDR3 extends over 14 amino acids. The CDR3 spells CASSLDRGRNEQYF. CDR3 bases: TGTGCCAGCAGTTTAGACAGGGGAAGGAACGAGCAGTACTTC.

This chain uses TRBV29-1 with TRBJ2-5; 10 nucleotides line up with TRBD1. V dropped 5 bases and J dropped 7; count of bases not matched to a gene: 7. CDR3 length equals 13 residues. Germline-derived CDR1 and CDR2 are SQVTM and ANQGSEA. The CDR3 sequence is CSVSGGTGVTQYF. The CDR3 bases are TGCAGCGTTAGTGGAGGGACAGGGGTGACCCAGTACTTC. Filled out from reference TRBV29-1 and TRBJ2-5, the complete variable domain reads SAVISQKPSRDICQRGTSLTIQCQVDSQVTMMFWYRQQPGQSLTLIATANQGSEATYESGFVIDKFPISRPNLTFSTLTVSNMSPEDSSIYLCSVSGGTGVTQYFGPGTRLLVL.

Remarks on this clone: Other DNA sequences in this specimen translate into the identical CDR3. The rearrangement joins TRBV5-1 to TRBJ2-3; weak D call: TRBD1 (5 bases). The germline V gene has CDR1 SGHRS and CDR2 YFSETQ. The CDR3 is 14 amino acids. V lost 4 bases and J 0 bases, leaving 9 bases between the germline ends. The chain's CDR3 is CASSTGPSTDTQYF. The CDR3, as DNA: TGCGCCAGCAGCACAGGACCCAGCACAGATACGCAGTATTTT.

The J gene is TRBJ1-5, the V gene TRBV6-5, with D possibly being TRBD1 (6 bases). The V and J ends lost 5 bases and 4 bases respectively, with 12 bases between them. CDR1 MNHEY and CDR2 SVGAGI come from the germline V gene. This CDR3 is 14 amino acids long. The DNA for the CDR3 is TGTGCCAGCAGTGAAGTAGGGGGGAATCAGCCCCAGCATTTT. Protein product: CASSEVGGNQPQHF.

The rearrangement uses TRBV30 and TRBJ2-1; 14 nucleotides match TRBD2. CDR3 length: 19 residues. V was clipped by 0 bases and J by 7 bases; unmatched bases: 14. The germline CDR1 and CDR2 sequences are GTSNPN and SVGIG (reference sequence). CDR3 sequence: CAWSVLRTSGGPLENEQFF. The CDR3 DNA reads TGTGCCTGGAGTGTATTGAGGACTAGCGGGGGGCCTCTCGAAAATGAGCAGTTCTTC. The full variable domain, with the rest looked up from reference TRBV30 and TRBJ2-1, is SQTIHQWPATLVQPVGSPLSLECTVEGTSNPNLYWYRQAAGRGLQLLFYSVGIGQISSEVPQNLSASRPQDRQFILSSKKLLLSDSGFYLCAWSVLRTSGGPLENEQFFGPGTRLTVL.

The V call is TRBV9, the J call TRBJ1-6; possibly TRBD1 for D (5 bases). This CDR3 has 14 residues. The V end was cut by 4 bases, the J end by 3 bases, with 8 bases between. The germline V gene has CDR1 SGDLS and CDR2 YYNGEE. The CDR3 sequence is CASSPRDYNSPLHF. As DNA, the CDR3 is TGTGCCAGCAGCCCCAGGGACTATAATTCACCCCTCCACTTT.

The chain joins TRBV30 to TRBJ2-7; D call uncertain. This CDR3 region has 14 residues. Germline V CDR1 and CDR2: GTSNPN, SVGIG (reference sequence). V was shortened by 2 bases and J by 6 bases, with 17 bases between the two germline ends. The CDR3 region is CAWSRPSPGAEQYF. The CDR3, as DNA: TGTGCCTGGAGTCGACCATCCCCGGGCGCCGAGCAGTACTTC.

In nucleotides, the CDR3 is TGCAGCGTTGAAGTAAACTGGGACCCTGAGCAGTTCTTC. It encodes CSVEVNWDPEQFF. The chain has TRBV29-1 and TRBJ2-1; the D gene could be TRBD1 or TRBD2 (5 bases each). Trimming stripped 1 base from V and 9 bases from J, with 13 bases between. Germline CDR1 and CDR2: SQVTM and ANQGSEA. The CDR3 totals 13 residues.

Regarding this clone: Other DNA sequences of this sample code for an identical CDR3. The V and J genes are TRBV7-8 and TRBJ1-1; D is unclear. V dropped 2 bases and J dropped 0 bases, with 4 bases sitting between them. Germline values: CDR1 SGHVS, CDR2 FQNEAQ. CDR3 length: 13 amino acids. In DNA, the CDR3 is TGTGCCAGCAGCTTATCTCTGAACACTGAAGCTTTCTTT. Amino acids: CASSLSLNTEAFF.

The V gene is TRBV19, the J gene TRBJ2-3; D ambiguous. Germline CDR1 is LNHDA and CDR2 is SQIVND (reference sequence). CDR3 length equals 12 residues. Trimming stripped 3 bases from V and 5 bases from J, with 6 bases between. CDR3 sequence reads: CASSISGDTQYF. The DNA for the CDR3 is TGTGCCAGTAGTATTTCTGGAGATACGCAGTATTTT.

The chain links TRBV30 to TRBJ2-5, with 9 positions matching TRBD1. CDR3 length equals 16 residues. Looked up from germline, CDR1 is GTSNPN and CDR2 is SVGIG (reference sequence). Trimming at V came to 1 base and at J to 4 bases, leaving 10 bases not matched to a gene. CDR3 sequence (DNA): TGTGCCTGGAGTGGAAGTAGGACAGGGGTGATAGAGACCCAGTACTTC. This gives the protein CAWSGSRTGVIETQYF.

The chain carries TRBV7-9 and TRBJ2-7, with D maybe TRBD2 (6 bases). V was pared by 7 bases and J by 6 bases, with 19 bases between. CDR3 length equals 14 residues. Germline V gives CDR1 SEHNR, CDR2 FQNEAQ (reference sequence). CDR3 nucleotides: TGTGCCAGCACCCCCGACGGCGGGGTAAGCGAGCAGTACTTC. It encodes CASTPDGGVSEQYF. Supplemented by reference TRBV7-9 and TRBJ2-7, the full variable domain reads DTGVSQNPRHKITKRGQNVTFRCDPISEHNRLYWYRQTLGQGPEFLTYFQNEAQLEKSRLLSDRFSAERPKGSFSTLEIQRTEQGDSAMYLCASTPDGGVSEQYFGPGTRLTVT.

The rearrangement joins TRBV30 to TRBJ2-7, with TRBD1 as a possible D gene (5 bases). Germline V gene lookup returns CDR1 GTSNPN and CDR2 SVGIG (reference sequence). Trimming removed 1 base at V and 3 bases at J, with 7 bases between. The CDR3 is made up of 12 amino acids. The CDR3 protein is CAWSGQGYEQYF. CDR3 nucleotide sequence: TGTGCCTGGAGTGGGCAGGGCTACGAGCAGTACTTC.

The chain employs TRBV30 and TRBJ1-1; TRBD1 might be the D (5 bases). The length of the CDR3 is 14 residues. Trimming shortened V by 3 bases and J by 1 base, and 12 bases separated the two germline ends. Per the germline V gene, CDR1 is GTSNPN and CDR2 is SVGIG (reference sequence). CDR3 nucleotides: TGTGCCTGGAGGGAAGGGGCTTGGAACACTGAAGCTTTCTTT. Its protein is CAWREGAWNTEAFF. Full variable domain (rest looked up from reference TRBV30 and TRBJ1-1): SQTIHQWPATLVQPVGSPLSLECTVEGTSNPNLYWYRQAAGRGLQLLFYSVGIGQISSEVPQNLSASRPQDRQFILSSKKLLLSDSGFYLCAWREGAWNTEAFFGQGTRLTVV.

The CDR3 here is CASSHRAAEAFF. In nucleotides, the CDR3 is TGTGCCAGCAGTCACAGGGCTGCTGAAGCTTTCTTT. This chain uses TRBV6-5 with TRBJ1-1, with D maybe TRBD1 (6 bases). CDR1 MNHEY and CDR2 SVGAGI come from the germline V gene. The CDR3 has 12 residues. With 5 bases removed from V and 6 bases from J, the gap between germline ends came to 10 bases.

The genes are TRBV2 and TRBJ1-4, with TRBD1 as a possible D gene (5 bases). From germline, CDR1 is SNHLY and CDR2 FYNNEI. The V and J ends lost 6 bases and 6 bases respectively, with 17 bases between them. CDR3 length: 15 amino acids. CDR3 nucleotide sequence: TGTGCCAGCAGGTTCGAAGAAGGGACTGATGAAAAACTGTTTTTT. Translation gives CASRFEEGTDEKLFF.

This chain joins TRBV30 and TRBJ1-4, with TRBD1 matching 8 bases. V lost 4 bases to trimming and J lost 5 bases; unmatched junction nucleotides: 6. From germline, CDR1 is GTSNPN and CDR2 SVGIG (reference sequence). This CDR3 contains 14 residues. The CDR3 DNA follows: TGTGCCTGGAACCCGGGACAGGCAAATGAAAAACTGTTTTTT. This sequence encodes CAWNPGQANEKLFF. Based on the CDR3 plus reference TRBV30 and TRBJ1-4, the full variable domain is SQTIHQWPATLVQPVGSPLSLECTVEGTSNPNLYWYRQAAGRGLQLLFYSVGIGQISSEVPQNLSASRPQDRQFILSSKKLLLSDSGFYLCAWNPGQANEKLFFGSGTQLSVL.

The rearrangement uses TRBV30 and TRBJ1-1; no firm D call. This CDR3 contains 11 residues. Germline CDR1 is GTSNPN and CDR2 is SVGIG (reference sequence). V dropped 3 bases and J dropped 6 bases, with 8 bases sitting between them. The CDR3 loop reads CAWRASPEAFF. The CDR3 DNA reads as TGTGCCTGGAGAGCCTCCCCTGAAGCTTTCTTT.

This rearrangement joins TRBV30 to TRBJ1-1; D may be TRBD1 (5 bases). Trimming removed 3 bases at V and 0 bases at J, with 14 bases between. There are 15 residues in the CDR3. Germline V gene data show CDR1 as GTSNPN and CDR2 as SVGIG (reference sequence). This CDR3 is CAWRVQGSMNTEAFF. The CDR3 region has the DNA TGTGCCTGGAGGGTTCAGGGTTCGATGAACACTGAAGCTTTCTTT. Combining the CDR3 with reference TRBV30 and TRBJ1-1 gives the whole variable domain SQTIHQWPATLVQPVGSPLSLECTVEGTSNPNLYWYRQAAGRGLQLLFYSVGIGQISSEVPQNLSASRPQDRQFILSSKKLLLSDSGFYLCAWRVQGSMNTEAFFGQGTRLTVV.

Only a few counts were recorded for this clone. The genes are TRBV29-1 and TRBJ2-2, with D tentatively TRBD2 (6 bases). Germline CDR1 is SQVTM and CDR2 is ANQGSEA. V shed 4 bases and J shed 1 base, with 13 bases lying between them. The CDR3 runs to 15 residues. Written as DNA, the CDR3 is TGCAGCGTTGGGACCGGGACTGGGAACACCGGGGAGCTGTTTTTT. Protein product: CSVGTGTGNTGELFF.